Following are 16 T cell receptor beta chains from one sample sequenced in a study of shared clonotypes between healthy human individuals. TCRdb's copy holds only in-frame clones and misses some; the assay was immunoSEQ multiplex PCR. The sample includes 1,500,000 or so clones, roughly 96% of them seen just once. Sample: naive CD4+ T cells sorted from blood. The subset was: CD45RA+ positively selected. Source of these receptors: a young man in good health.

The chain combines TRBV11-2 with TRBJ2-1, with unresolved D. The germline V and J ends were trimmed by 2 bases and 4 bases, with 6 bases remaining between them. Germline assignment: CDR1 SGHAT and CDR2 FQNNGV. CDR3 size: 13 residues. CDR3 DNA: TGTGCCAGCAGCTTATTCCGTTACAATGAGCAGTTCTTC. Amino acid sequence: CASSLFRYNEQFF.

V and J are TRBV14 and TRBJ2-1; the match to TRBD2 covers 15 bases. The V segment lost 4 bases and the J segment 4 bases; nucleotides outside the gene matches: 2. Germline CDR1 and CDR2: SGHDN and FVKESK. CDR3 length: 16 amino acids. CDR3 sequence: CASSRGLAGGYNEQFF. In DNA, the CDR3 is TGTGCCAGCAGCCGGGGACTAGCGGGAGGATACAATGAGCAGTTCTTC.

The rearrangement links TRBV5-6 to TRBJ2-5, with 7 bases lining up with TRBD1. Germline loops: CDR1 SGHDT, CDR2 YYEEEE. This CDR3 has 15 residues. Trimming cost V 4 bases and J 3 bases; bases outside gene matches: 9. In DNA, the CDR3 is TGTGCCAGCAGCGAAAGGGGGCGGGCGGAAGAGACCCAGTACTTC. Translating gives CASSERGRAEETQYF.

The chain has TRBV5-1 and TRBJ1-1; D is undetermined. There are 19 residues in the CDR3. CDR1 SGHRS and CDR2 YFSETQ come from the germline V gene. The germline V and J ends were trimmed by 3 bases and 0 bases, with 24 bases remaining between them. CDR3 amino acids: CASSSRTYPHGTLNTEAFF. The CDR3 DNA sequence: TGCGCCAGCAGCTCCCGAACCTACCCCCACGGTACCCTGAACACTGAAGCTTTCTTT.

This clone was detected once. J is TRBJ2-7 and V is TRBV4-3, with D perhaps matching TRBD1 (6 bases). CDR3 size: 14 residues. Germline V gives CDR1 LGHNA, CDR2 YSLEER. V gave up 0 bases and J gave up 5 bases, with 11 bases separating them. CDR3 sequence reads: CASSQDNRVNEQYF. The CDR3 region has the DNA TGCGCCAGCAGCCAAGATAACAGGGTCAACGAGCAGTACTTC.

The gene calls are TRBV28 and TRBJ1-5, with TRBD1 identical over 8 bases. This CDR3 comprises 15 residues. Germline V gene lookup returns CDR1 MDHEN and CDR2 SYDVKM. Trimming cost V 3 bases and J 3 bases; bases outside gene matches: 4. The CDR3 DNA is TGTGCCAGCAGTTTCCGACAGGGGATCAATCAGCCCCAGCATTTT. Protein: CASSFRQGINQPQHF.

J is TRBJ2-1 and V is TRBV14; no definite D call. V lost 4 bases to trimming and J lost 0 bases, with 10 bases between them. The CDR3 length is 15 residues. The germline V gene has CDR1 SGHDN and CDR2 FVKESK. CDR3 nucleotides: TGTGCCAGCAGCCTAATAAGGAGCTCCTACAATGAGCAGTTCTTC. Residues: CASSLIRSSYNEQFF.

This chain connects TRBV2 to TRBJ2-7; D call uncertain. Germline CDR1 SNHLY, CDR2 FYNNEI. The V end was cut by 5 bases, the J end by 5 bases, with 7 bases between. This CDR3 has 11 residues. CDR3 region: CASSLRNEQYF. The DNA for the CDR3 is TGTGCCAGCAGTTTAAGAAACGAGCAGTACTTC.

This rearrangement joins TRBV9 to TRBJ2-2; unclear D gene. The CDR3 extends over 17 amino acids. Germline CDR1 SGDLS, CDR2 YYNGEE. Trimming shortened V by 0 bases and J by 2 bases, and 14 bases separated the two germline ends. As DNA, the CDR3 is TGTGCCAGCAGCGTAGGGAGCTGGGCGGCCAACACCGGGGAGCTGTTTTTT. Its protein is CASSVGSWAANTGELFF.

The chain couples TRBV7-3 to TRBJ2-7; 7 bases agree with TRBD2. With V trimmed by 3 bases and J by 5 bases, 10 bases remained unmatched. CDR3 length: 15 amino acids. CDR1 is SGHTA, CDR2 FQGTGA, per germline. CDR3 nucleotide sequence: TGTGCCAGCAGCTTTCGTTCTAGCGGTCCCCACGAGCAGTACTTC. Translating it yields CASSFRSSGPHEQYF. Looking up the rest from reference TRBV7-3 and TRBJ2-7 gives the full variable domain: GAGVSQTPSNKVTEKGKYVELRCDPISGHTALYWYRQSLGQGPEFLIYFQGTGAADDSGLPNDRFFAVRPEGSVSTLKIQRTERGDSAVYLCASSFRSSGPHEQYFGPGTRLTVT.

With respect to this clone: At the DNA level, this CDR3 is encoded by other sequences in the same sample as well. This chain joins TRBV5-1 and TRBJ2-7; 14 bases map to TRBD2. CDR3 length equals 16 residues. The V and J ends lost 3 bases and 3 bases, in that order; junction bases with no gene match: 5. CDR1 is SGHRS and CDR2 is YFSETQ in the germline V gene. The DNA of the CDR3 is TGCGCCAGCAGCTCCGGACTAGCGGGAGGAAGCTACGAGCAGTACTTC. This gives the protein CASSSGLAGGSYEQYF. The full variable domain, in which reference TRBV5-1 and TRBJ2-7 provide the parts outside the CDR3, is KAGVTQTPRYLIKTRGQQVTLSCSPISGHRSVSWYQQTPGQGLQFLFEYFSETQRNKGNFPGRFSGRQFSNSRSEMNVSTLELGDSALYLCASSSGLAGGSYEQYFGPGTRLTVT.

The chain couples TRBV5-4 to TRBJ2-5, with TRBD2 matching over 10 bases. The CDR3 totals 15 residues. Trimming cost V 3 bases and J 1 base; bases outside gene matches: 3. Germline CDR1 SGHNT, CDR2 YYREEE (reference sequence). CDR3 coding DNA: TGTGCCAGCAGCTGGCTAGCGGGAGCCCAAGAGACCCAGTACTTC. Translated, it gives CASSWLAGAQETQYF.

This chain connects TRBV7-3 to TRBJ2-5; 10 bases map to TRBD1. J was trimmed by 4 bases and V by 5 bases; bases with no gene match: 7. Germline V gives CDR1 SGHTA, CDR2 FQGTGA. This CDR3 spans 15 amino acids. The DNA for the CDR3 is TGTGCCAGCAGCAACGACAGGGGGCCAGGAGAGACCCAGTACTTC. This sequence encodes CASSNDRGPGETQYF.

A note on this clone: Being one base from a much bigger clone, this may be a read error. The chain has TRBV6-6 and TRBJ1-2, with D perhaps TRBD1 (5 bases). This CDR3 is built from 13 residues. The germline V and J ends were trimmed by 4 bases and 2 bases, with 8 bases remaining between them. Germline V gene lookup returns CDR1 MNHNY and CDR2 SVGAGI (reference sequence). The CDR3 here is CASSLEGNYGYTF. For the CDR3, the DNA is TGTGCCAGCAGTTTAGAGGGGAACTATGGCTACACCTTC.

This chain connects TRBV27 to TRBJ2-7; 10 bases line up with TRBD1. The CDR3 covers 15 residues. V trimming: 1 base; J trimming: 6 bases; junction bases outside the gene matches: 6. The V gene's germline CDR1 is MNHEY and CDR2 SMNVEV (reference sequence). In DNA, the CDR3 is TGTGCCAGCAGTTTATATCCGACAGGGGGCGCCGAGCAGTACTTC. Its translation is CASSLYPTGGAEQYF.

CDR3 residues: CASSSDRFSYEQYF. DNA for the CDR3: TGTGCCAGCAGTTCGGACAGGTTTAGCTACGAGCAGTACTTC. V is TRBV28 and J is TRBJ2-7, with 7 nucleotides matching TRBD1. This CDR3 comprises 14 residues. The germline V gene has CDR1 MDHEN and CDR2 SYDVKM. V shed 4 bases and J 3 bases; nucleotides not matched to a gene: 6.